Listed below are T cell receptor beta chains from one sample, sequenced in a study of T cell clonotyping in hematopoietic cell transplantation. The table came from immunoSEQ multiplex PCR; TCRdb's copy has only in-frame clones and leaves some out. The sample has approximately 6,000 clones; 77% are singletons. The source material was PBMCs, sampled 100 days after allogeneic stem cell transplant. The receptors derive from a female patient in her thirties or forties who had an allogeneic stem cell transplant, so the T cells may come from the graft donor. Some clones in this sample may be carry-over from other donors' samples. The CDR3 runs from the conserved cysteine through the conserved F or W. The D gene is left open where the match is weak. Clone size is given for some rows only: seen once, a few or many times, or a class if the clone is expanded.

clone_size d_call j_call v_call cdr3_nt cdr3_aa
. . TRBJ2-2 TRBV20-1 TGCAGTGTGAGGGGCACCGGGGAGCTGTTTTTT CSVRGTGELFF
. . TRBJ1-2 TRBV4-3 TGCGCCAGCAGCCATGGAGTCGGGGGAGGAGACTATGGCTACACCTTC CASSHGVGGGDYGYTF
. . TRBJ2-5 TRBV18 TGTGCCAGCTCACCATTTGGGGACGCAGAGACCCAGTACTTC CASSPFGDAETQYF
. . TRBJ2-2 TRBV7-7 TGTGCTAGCAGCTCCCAGGGAGCGGGCGGGGAGCTGTTTTTT CASSSQGAGGELFF
. TRBD1 TRBJ2-3 TRBV6-5 TGTGCCAGCTGGACAGGGAGGCACACAGATACGCAGTATTTT CASWTGRHTDTQYF
few . TRBJ1-5 TRBV5-5 TGTGCCAGCGCGGCCCGGATCGTGGGCAGGGATCAGCCCCAGCATTTT CASAARIVGRDQPQHF
. . TRBJ2-7 TRBV9 TGTGCCAGCAGCGTAGGGGGGATACAGGACTGGGAGCAGTACTTC CASSVGGIQDWEQYF
. TRBD1 TRBJ1-4 TRBV2 TGTGCCAGCAGCCTCAGGGGGACCAATGAAAAACTGTTTTTT CASSLRGTNEKLFF
. TRBD2 TRBJ2-3 TRBV5-4 TGTGCCAGCACCCCAAGCGGGGGGGATACGCAGTATTTT CASTPSGGDTQYF
once . TRBJ1-6 TRBV30 TGTGCCTGGGTGGGGGATCCAGCTAATAACTCACCCCTCCACTTT CAWVGDPANNSPLHF
. . TRBJ2-7 TRBV6-6 TGTGCCAGCCACCGAGACCCCTGGATAATCTCCTACGAGCAGTACTTC CASHRDPWIISYEQYF
. . TRBJ2-3 TRBV4-3 TGCGCCAGCAGCCAAGGCGGCACTAGCACAGATACGCAGTATTTT CASSQGGTSTDTQYF
. . TRBJ1-3 TRBV7-2 TGTGCCAGCAGCCCACAGCAGGGGATGGGAGTGGGAAACACCATATATTTT CASSPQQGMGVGNTIYF
few . TRBJ2-2 TRBV4-3 TGCGCCAGCAGCTCCGGGCGGCTCACCGGGGAGCTGTTTTTT CASSSGRLTGELFF
large . TRBJ1-1 TRBV30 TGTGCCTGGGGGTCTTTTGAAGCTTTCTTT CAWGSFEAFF
. . TRBJ1-1 TRBV25-1 TGTGCCAGCAGTGAGCTCACTGAAGCTTTCTTT CASSELTEAFF
. . TRBJ1-6 TRBV25-1 TGTGCCAGCAGTGAATACCAAGGAGTCAGAGTTGATTCACCCCTCCACTTT CASSEYQGVRVDSPLHF
. TRBD1 TRBJ1-5 TRBV30 TGTGCCTGGAGTGTCTTAGGGGACAGGCAGCCCCAGCATTTT CAWSVLGDRQPQHF
few . TRBJ1-4 TRBV27 TGTGCCAGCAGTTCCCTGGGGGCTCTTAATGAAAAACTGTTTTTT CASSSLGALNEKLFF
. . TRBJ1-1 TRBV7-3 TGTGCCAGCAGCTCCCCGGCCGAGAGTGAAGCTTTCTTT CASSSPAESEAFF
. . TRBJ1-5 TRBV9 TGTGCCAGCAGCGTAGACGATCAGCCCCAGCATTTT CASSVDDQPQHF
. TRBD1 TRBJ2-7 TRBV19 TGTGCCAGTAGTATAGATTTCCAGGGGGCGCAGTACTTC CASSIDFQGAQYF
. . TRBJ1-4 TRBV4-1 TGCGCCAGCAGCCAAGAGCGCGCAGCAACTAATGAAAAACTGTTTTTT CASSQERAATNEKLFF
. TRBD1 TRBJ1-1 TRBV7-2 TGTGCCAGCAGCCGACCAGGGGGTTCTACTACTGAAGCTTTCTTT CASSRPGGSTTEAFF
. . TRBJ1-5 TRBV18 TGTGCCAGCTCACCTTTGGGACATCAGCCCCAGCATTTT CASSPLGHQPQHF
. . TRBJ2-6 TRBV9 TGTGCCAGCAGCGCCGAGGGTGGAGGGGCCAACGTCCTGACTTTC CASSAEGGGANVLTF
. . TRBJ1-3 TRBV18 TGTGCCAGCTCACCACAAGGACATGGAAACACCATATATTTT CASSPQGHGNTIYF
few . TRBJ2-7 TRBV18 TGTGCCAGCTCACCGGGACTCCTCCCGCTACACGAGCAGTACTTC CASSPGLLPLHEQYF
few . TRBJ2-7 TRBV29-1 TGCAGCGTTGGGGGTTACTACGAGCAGTACTTC CSVGGYYEQYF
. . TRBJ2-3 TRBV7-2 TGTGCCAGCAGTCCTCTCGGGGGCACAGATACGCAGTATTTT CASSPLGGTDTQYF
once . TRBJ2-7 TRBV2 TGTGCCAGCAGCCCGACAGATTTTTACGAGCAGTACTTC CASSPTDFYEQYF
. . TRBJ2-7 TRBV30 TGTGCCTGGAGACCCGGACGAGTCGTTGGAGTGTCAACCTACGAGCAGTACTTC CAWRPGRVVGVSTYEQYF
. . TRBJ2-1 TRBV5-8 TGTGCCAGCAGTTTGACAGACCGAGGGAATGAGCAGTTCTTC CASSLTDRGNEQFF
. . TRBJ2-5 TRBV27 TGTGCCAGCAGTACATACAGGGAGGAGGAGACCCAGTACTTC CASSTYREEETQYF
. . TRBJ1-2 TRBV5-6 TGTGCCAGCAGCGACGGGACAAGGTATGGCTACACCTTC CASSDGTRYGYTF
. . TRBJ1-1 TRBV4-2 TGTGCCAGCAGCCCTGACCTTGGGGCCACTGAAGCTTTCTTT CASSPDLGATEAFF
. . TRBJ1-2 TRBV7-2 TGTGCCAGCAGCTTAGTTATGGCCGGCTATGGCTACACCTTC CASSLVMAGYGYTF
. . TRBJ2-1 TRBV14 TGTGCCAGCAGCCAAGCCCCTGCGCCGTTAGGAAATGAGCAGTTCTTC CASSQAPAPLGNEQFF
. . TRBJ2-2 TRBV9 TGTGCCAGCAGCTTGGGGTGGGGCGCGGGCACCGGGGAGCTGTTTTTT CASSLGWGAGTGELFF
. . TRBJ2-1 TRBV27 TGTGCCAGCAGCTTATCCCCATACAATGAGCAGTTCTTC CASSLSPYNEQFF
. TRBD1 TRBJ1-4 TRBV6-6 TGTGCCACCATTGCCGGGGACAGCCCTAATGAAAAACTGTTTTTT CATIAGDSPNEKLFF
. . TRBJ1-2 TRBV9 TGTGCCAGCAGCGTCGGAGGGTCTAACTATGGCTACACCTTC CASSVGGSNYGYTF
once . TRBJ2-3 TRBV28 TGTGCCAGTGCCCGGGACATCGCCACAGATACGCAGTATTTT CASARDIATDTQYF
. TRBD1 TRBJ1-1 TRBV6-6 TGTGCCAGCAGTTACCCTGGGCAGGGGGCTGACACTGAAGCTTTCTTT CASSYPGQGADTEAFF
. . TRBJ2-4 TRBV21-1 TGTGCCAGCAGCACTCGGTCAGAATATAATCTAGCCAAAAACATTCAGTACTTC CASSTRSEYNLAKNIQYF
. . TRBJ1-1 TRBV18 TGTGCCAGCTCACCCCACAGGGACACTGAAGCTTTCTTT CASSPHRDTEAFF
. TRBD2 TRBJ2-7 TRBV5-1 TGCGCCAGCAGCTCCAGCGGGAGGGCGGACGAGCAGTACTTC CASSSSGRADEQYF
. TRBD1 TRBJ1-6 TRBV6-6 TGTGCCAGCAGCCGCCGGGACAGGGATTCACCCCTCCACTTT CASSRRDRDSPLHF
. TRBD2 TRBJ2-5 TRBV7-3 TGTGCCAGCAGCACGACTAGCGGGGGGCCTGAGACCCAGTACTTC CASSTTSGGPETQYF
. . TRBJ1-2 TRBV30 TGTGCCTGGAGTGGGGTTGGCTACACCTTC CAWSGVGYTF